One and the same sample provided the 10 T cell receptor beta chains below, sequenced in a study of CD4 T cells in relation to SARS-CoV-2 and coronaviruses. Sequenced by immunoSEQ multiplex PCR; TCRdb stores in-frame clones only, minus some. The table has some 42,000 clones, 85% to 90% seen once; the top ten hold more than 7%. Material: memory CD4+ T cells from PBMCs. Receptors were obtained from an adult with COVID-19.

CDR3 in DNA: TGTGCCAGCAGAGGGGGGCAGGGCACAGATACGCAGTATTTT. Translated: CASRGGQGTDTQYF. The chain is built from TRBV5-6 and TRBJ2-3; D might be TRBD1 or TRBD2, each matching 6 bases. V was clipped by 5 bases and J by 1 base, with 11 bases between them. Germline-derived CDR1 and CDR2 are SGHDT and YYEEEE. The CDR3 extends over 14 amino acids.

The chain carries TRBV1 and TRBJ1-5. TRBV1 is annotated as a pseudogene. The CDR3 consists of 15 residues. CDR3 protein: CTSSLPGSQGQPQHF. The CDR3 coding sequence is TGCACCAGCAGCCTGCCGGGATCTCAAGGTCAGCCCCAGCATTTT.

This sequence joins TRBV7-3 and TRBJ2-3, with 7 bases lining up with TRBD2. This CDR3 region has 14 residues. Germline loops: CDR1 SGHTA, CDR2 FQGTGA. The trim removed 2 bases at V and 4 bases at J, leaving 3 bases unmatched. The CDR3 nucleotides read TGTGCCAGCAGCTTAGGGAGGGGCGCAGATACGCAGTATTTT. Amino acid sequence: CASSLGRGADTQYF.

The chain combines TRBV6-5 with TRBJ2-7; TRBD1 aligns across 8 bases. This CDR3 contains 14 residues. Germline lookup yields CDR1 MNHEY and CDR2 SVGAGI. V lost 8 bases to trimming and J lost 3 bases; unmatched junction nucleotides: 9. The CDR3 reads CASHTGTGYYEQYF. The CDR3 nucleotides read TGTGCCAGCCATACCGGGACAGGATACTACGAGCAGTACTTC.

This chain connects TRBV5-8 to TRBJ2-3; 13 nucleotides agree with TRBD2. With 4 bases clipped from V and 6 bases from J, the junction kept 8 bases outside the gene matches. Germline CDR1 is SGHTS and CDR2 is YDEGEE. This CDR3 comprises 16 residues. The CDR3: CASSAGLAGAWDTQYF. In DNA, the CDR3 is TGTGCCAGCAGCGCCGGACTAGCGGGGGCATGGGATACGCAGTATTTT.

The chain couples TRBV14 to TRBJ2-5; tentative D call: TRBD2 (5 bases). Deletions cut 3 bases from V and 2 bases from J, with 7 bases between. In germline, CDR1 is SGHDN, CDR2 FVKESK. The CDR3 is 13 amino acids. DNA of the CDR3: TGTGCCAGCAGCCAGGGCGGGCAAGAGACCCAGTACTTC. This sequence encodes CASSQGGQETQYF.

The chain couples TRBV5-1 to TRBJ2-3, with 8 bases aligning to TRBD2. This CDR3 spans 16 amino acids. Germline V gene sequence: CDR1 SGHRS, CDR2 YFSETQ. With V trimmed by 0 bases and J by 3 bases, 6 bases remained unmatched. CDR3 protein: CASSLDKLAVTDTQYF. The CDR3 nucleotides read TGCGCCAGCAGCTTGGATAAACTAGCGGTGACAGATACGCAGTATTTT.

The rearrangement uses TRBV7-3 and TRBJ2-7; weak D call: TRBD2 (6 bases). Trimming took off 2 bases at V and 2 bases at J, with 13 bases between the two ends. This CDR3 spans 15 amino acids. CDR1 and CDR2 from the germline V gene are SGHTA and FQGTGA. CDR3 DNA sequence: TGTGCCAGCAGCTTATCGGGCGGGGCCCCCTACGAGCAGTACTTC. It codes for CASSLSGGAPYEQYF.

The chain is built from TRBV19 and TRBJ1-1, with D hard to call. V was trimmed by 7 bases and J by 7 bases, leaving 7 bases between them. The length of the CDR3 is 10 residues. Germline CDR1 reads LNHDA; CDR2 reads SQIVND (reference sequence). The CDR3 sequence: CASMKGEAFF. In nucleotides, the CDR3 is TGTGCCAGTATGAAGGGTGAAGCTTTCTTT.

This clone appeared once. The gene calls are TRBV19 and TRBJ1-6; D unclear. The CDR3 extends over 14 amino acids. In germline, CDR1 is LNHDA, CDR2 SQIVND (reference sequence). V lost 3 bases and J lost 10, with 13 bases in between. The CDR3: CASSIGQNLSPLHF. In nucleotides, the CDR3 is TGTGCCAGTAGTATCGGGCAGAACCTATCACCCCTCCACTTT.